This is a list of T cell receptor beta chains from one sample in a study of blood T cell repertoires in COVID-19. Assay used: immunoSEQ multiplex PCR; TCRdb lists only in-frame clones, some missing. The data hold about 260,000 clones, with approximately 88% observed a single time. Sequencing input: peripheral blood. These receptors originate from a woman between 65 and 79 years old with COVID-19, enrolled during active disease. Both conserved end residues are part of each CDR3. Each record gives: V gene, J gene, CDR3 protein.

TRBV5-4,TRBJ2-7,CASSLAGRAGYEQYF
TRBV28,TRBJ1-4,CASSLYPTGQGRVKLFF
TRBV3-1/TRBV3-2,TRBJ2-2,CASRWSGVMGAGELFF
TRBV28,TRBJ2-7,CATERGNAGEQYF
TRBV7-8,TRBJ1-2,CASSPGTAGDPYGYTF
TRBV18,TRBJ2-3,CASSPLAGRTDTQYF
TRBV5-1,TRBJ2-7,CASSLAWASGPYEQYF
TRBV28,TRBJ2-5,CASRKTGGRETQYF
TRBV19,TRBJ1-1,CASSIWTVTNTEAFF
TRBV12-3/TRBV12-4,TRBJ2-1,CASSLDARGEQFF
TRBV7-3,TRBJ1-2,CASSLNRNYGYTF
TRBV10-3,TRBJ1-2,CANRQGEGANYGYTF
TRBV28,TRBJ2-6,CASSPTTGKSSGANVLTF
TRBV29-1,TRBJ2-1,CSVPLTSGSYNEQFF
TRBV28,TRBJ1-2,CASSSQGDGYTF
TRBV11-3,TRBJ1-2,CASAPGQTYGYTF
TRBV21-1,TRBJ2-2,CASSKVTSPDTGELFF